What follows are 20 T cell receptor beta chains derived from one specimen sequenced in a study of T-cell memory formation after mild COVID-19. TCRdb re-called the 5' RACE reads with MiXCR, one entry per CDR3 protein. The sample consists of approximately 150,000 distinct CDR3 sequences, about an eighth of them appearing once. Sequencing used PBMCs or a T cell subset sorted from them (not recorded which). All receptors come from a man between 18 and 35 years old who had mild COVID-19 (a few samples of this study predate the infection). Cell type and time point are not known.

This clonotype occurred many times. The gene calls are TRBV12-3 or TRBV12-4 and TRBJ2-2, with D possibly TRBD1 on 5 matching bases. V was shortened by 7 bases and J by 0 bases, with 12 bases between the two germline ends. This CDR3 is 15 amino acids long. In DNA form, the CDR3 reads TGTGCCAGCACCCCAGGGTTGGCGAACACCGGGGAGCTGTTTTTT. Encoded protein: CASTPGLANTGELFF.

The CDR3 spells CASRGAPFEDTQYF. The CDR3 DNA reads as TGTGCCAGCAGGGGGGCACCGTTCGAAGATACGCAGTATTTT. V is TRBV6-5 and J is TRBJ2-3; perhaps TRBD1 as D (6 bases). The ends were cut back, 6 bases at V and 5 bases at J, with 15 bases in the middle. The CDR3 spans 14 residues. The V gene's germline CDR1 is MNHEY and CDR2 SVGAGI.

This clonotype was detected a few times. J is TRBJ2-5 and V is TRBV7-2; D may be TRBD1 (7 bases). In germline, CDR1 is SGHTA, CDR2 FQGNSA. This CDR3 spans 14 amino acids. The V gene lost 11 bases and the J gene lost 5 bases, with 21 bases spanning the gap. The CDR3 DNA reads TGTGCCGGAGGGGGGACGGACAGGAAGGAGACCCAGTACTTC. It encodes CAGGGTDRKETQYF.

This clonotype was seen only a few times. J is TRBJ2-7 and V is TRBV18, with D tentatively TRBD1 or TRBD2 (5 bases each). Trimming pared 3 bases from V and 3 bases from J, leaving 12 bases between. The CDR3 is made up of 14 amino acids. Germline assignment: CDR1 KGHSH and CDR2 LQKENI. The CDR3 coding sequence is TGTGCCAGCTCACCCCGGGGCGCGCTCTACGAGCAGTACGTC. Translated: CASSPRGALYEQYV.

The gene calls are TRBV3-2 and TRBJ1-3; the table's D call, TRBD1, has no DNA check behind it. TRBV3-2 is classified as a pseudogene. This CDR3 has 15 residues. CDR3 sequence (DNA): TGTGCCAGCAGCCAAGAACGCGCCGGCGGAAACACCATATATTTT. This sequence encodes CASSQERAGGNTIYF.

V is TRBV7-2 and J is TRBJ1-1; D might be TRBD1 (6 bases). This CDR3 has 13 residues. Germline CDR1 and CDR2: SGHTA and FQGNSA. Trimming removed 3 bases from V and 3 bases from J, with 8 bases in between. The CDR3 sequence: CASSFSGDTEAFF. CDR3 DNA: TGTGCCAGCAGCTTTTCAGGGGACACTGAAGCTTTCTTT.

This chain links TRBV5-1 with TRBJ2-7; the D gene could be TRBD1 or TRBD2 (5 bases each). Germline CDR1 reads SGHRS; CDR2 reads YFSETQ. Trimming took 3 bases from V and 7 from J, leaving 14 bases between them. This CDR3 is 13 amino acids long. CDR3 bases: TGCGCCAGCAGCTCGGACGGGGCCCGGGAGCAGTACTTC. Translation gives CASSSDGAREQYF.

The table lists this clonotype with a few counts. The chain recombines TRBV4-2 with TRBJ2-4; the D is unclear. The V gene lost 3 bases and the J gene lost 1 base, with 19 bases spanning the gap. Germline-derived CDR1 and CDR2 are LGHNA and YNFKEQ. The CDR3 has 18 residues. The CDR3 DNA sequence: TGTGCCAGCAGCCACTTCTCTAAGGCCCCTAGGGCCAAAAACATTCAGTACTTC. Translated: CASSHFSKAPRAKNIQYF.

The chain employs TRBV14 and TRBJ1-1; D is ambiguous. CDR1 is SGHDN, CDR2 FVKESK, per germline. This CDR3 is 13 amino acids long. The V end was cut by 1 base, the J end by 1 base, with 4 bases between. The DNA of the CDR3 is TGTGCCAGCAGCCAAGCCGGGAACACTGAAGCTTTCTTT. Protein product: CASSQAGNTEAFF.

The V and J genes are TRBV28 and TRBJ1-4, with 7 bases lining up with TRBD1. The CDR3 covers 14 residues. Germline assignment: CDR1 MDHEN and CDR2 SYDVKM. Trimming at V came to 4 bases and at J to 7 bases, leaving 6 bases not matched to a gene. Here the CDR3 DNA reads TGTGCCAGCAGTTCCGGACAGGAAGGTGAAAAACTGTTTTTT. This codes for CASSSGQEGEKLFF.

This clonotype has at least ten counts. CDR3 in DNA: TGCGCCAGTCGGCAGACAGGATCCCTCCAAGAGACCCAGTACTTC. Translated: CASRQTGSLQETQYF. The chain has TRBV5-1 and TRBJ2-5; TRBD1 is a possible D gene (6 bases). In germline, CDR1 is SGHRS, CDR2 YFSETQ. There are 15 residues in the CDR3. V was shortened by 8 bases and J by 1 base, with 18 bases between the two germline ends.

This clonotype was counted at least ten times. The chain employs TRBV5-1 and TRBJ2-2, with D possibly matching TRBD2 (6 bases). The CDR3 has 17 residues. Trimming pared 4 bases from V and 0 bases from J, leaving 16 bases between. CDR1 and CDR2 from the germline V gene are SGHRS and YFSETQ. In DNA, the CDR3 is TGCGCCAGCAGCCCCGGAGGAGGGGCCTCGAACACCGGGGAGCTGTTTTTT. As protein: CASSPGGGASNTGELFF.

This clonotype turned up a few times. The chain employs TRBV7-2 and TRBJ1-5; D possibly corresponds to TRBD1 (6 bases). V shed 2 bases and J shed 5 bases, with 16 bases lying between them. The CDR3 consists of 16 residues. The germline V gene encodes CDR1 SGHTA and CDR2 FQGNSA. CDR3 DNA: TGTGCCAGCAGCTTAAGCGGGGGGCCCATATATCAGCCCCAGCATTTT. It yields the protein CASSLSGGPIYQPQHF.

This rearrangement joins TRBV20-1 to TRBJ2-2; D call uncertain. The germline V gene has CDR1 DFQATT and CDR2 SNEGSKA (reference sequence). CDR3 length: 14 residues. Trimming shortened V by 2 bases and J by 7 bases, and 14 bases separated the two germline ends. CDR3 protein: CSARRQIWGGELFF. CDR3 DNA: TGCAGTGCTAGACGTCAGATCTGGGGCGGGGAGCTGTTTTTT.

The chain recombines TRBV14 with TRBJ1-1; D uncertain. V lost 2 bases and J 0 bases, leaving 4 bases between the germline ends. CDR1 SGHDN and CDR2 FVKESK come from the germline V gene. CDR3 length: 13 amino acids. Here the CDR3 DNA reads TGTGCCAGCAGCCAACATGTGAACACTGAAGCTTTCTTT. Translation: CASSQHVNTEAFF.

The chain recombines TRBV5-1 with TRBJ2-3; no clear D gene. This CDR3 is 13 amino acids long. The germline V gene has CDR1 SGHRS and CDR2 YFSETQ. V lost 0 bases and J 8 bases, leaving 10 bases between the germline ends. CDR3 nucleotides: TGCGCCAGCAGCTTGGCCTGGGAAGGTACGCAGTATTTT. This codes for CASSLAWEGTQYF.

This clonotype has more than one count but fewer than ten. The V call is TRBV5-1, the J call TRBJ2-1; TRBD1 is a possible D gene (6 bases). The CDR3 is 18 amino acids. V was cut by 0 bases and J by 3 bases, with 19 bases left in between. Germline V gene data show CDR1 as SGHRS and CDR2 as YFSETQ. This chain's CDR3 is CASSLGGLNRVLYNEQFF. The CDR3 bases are TGCGCCAGCAGCTTGGGTGGTTTGAACAGGGTACTCTACAATGAGCAGTTCTTC.

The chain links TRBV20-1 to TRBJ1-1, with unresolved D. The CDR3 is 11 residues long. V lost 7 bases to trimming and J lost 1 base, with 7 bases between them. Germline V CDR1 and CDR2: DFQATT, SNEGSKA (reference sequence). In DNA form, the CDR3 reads TGCAGTGAAGGAAGGAACACTGAAGCTTTCTTT. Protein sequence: CSEGRNTEAFF.

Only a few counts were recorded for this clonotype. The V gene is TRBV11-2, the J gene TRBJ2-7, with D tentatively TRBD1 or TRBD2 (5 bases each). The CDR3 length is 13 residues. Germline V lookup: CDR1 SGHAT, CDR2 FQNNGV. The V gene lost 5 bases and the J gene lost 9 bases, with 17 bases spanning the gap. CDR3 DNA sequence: TGTGCCAGCAGCGGGGACCCCCTCGGCGGGCAGTACGTC. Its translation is CASSGDPLGGQYV.

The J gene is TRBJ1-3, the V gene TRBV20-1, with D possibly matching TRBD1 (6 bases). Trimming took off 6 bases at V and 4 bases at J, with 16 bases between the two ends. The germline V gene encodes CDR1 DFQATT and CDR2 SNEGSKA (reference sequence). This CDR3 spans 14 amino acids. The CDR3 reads CSAERFGQGNTIYF. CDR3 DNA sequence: TGCAGTGCCGAGCGTTTTGGACAGGGAAACACCATATATTTT.